Shown below are 21 T cell receptor beta chains from a single sample sequenced in a study of identical twins. TCRdb analysed the 5' RACE reads with MiXCR anew, one entry per CDR3 protein. The data contain 350,000 to 400,000 distinct CDR3 sequences, around 9.7% of them seen just once; the ten biggest clones take up under 10%. Sequenced sample: naive T cells sorted from blood. These receptors all stem from a woman in her 50s in good health.

This clonotype came up many times. The chain carries TRBV5-1 and TRBJ2-4; no firm D call. Germline V gene sequence: CDR1 SGHRS, CDR2 YFSETQ. V was clipped by 4 bases and J by 0 bases, with 5 bases between them. The CDR3 extends over 13 amino acids. The CDR3 bases are TGCGCCAGCAGCCCCGGAGCCAAAAACATTCAGTACTTC. Encoded protein: CASSPGAKNIQYF.

This clonotype was counted ten times or more. The chain is built from TRBV18 and TRBJ2-1, with 9 bases lining up with TRBD2. The CDR3 spans 16 residues. J lost 6 bases, V lost 3 bases, and 9 bases had no gene match. In germline, CDR1 is KGHSH, CDR2 LQKENI. CDR3 sequence (DNA): TGTGCCAGCTCACCCCCTGGTCTAGCGGGAATCAATGAGCAGTTCTTC. Encoded protein: CASSPPGLAGINEQFF.

This rearrangement joins TRBV4-1 to TRBJ2-1; 8 nucleotides line up with TRBD2. The J segment lost 1 base and the V segment lost 0 bases, leaving 8 bases of the junction unmatched. Germline loops: CDR1 MGHRA, CDR2 YSYEKL. The CDR3 sequence is 18 residues long. The CDR3 is CASSQDPQKRESYNEQFF. DNA for the CDR3: TGCGCCAGCAGCCAAGATCCCCAAAAGCGGGAGTCCTACAATGAGCAGTTCTTC.

This clonotype was counted a few times. The V gene is TRBV18, the J gene TRBJ1-3; 10 nucleotides align to TRBD1. The CDR3 is 15 residues long. CDR1 is KGHSH and CDR2 is LQKENI in the germline V gene. V shed 0 bases and J 6 bases; nucleotides not matched to a gene: 2. Here the CDR3 DNA reads TGTGCCAGCTCACCACCGGGACAGGGGCCAAACACCATATATTTT. Protein sequence: CASSPPGQGPNTIYF.

The V call is TRBV5-1, the J call TRBJ2-1, with 7 bases that match TRBD2. The V gene's germline CDR1 is SGHRS and CDR2 YFSETQ. The CDR3 is 16 residues long. With V trimmed by 5 bases and J by 2 bases, 10 bases remained unmatched. The CDR3 protein is CASRGEAGLTYNEQFF. Written as DNA, the CDR3 is TGCGCCAGCAGGGGAGAAGCGGGACTAACCTACAATGAGCAGTTCTTC.

This clonotype was seen repeatedly, ten times or more. The chain is built from TRBV7-3 and TRBJ2-3; D perhaps matches TRBD1 (6 bases). Trimming left V 5 bases short and J 3 bases short, with 15 bases between. Germline V gene lookup returns CDR1 SGHTA and CDR2 FQGTGA. The CDR3 spans 15 residues. DNA for the CDR3: TGTGCCAGCAGCGAACAGACAGGAATTACAGATACGCAGTATTTT. This codes for CASSEQTGITDTQYF.

This clonotype was recorded a few times. The chain is built from TRBV4-1 and TRBJ2-7, with 7 nucleotides matching TRBD1. This CDR3 is built from 15 residues. V lost 2 bases, J lost 1 base, and 5 bases stayed unmatched. The germline V gene encodes CDR1 MGHRA and CDR2 YSYEKL. Here the CDR3 reads CASSQPGQSSYEQYF. CDR3 nucleotide sequence: TGCGCCAGCAGCCAACCGGGACAGTCGTCCTACGAGCAGTACTTC.

The chain combines TRBV15 with TRBJ2-1; 8 bases fit TRBD2. The CDR3 loop spans 14 amino acids. The junction had 4 bases not matched to a gene; V was cut back by 4 bases and J by 5 bases. Germline lookup yields CDR1 LNHNV and CDR2 YYDKDF (reference sequence). The CDR3 DNA is TGTGCCACCAGCACCGGGAGGGCCCACAATGAGCAGTTCTTC. Its protein is CATSTGRAHNEQFF.

The chain couples TRBV5-1 to TRBJ2-3, with D unresolved. The CDR3 is 11 amino acids. The germline gives CDR1 SGHRS, CDR2 YFSETQ. The V end lost 8 bases, the J end lost 6 bases, and 10 bases lay between the germline ends. The CDR3 loop is CASQMVDTQYF. In DNA, the CDR3 is TGCGCCAGTCAGATGGTGGATACGCAGTATTTT.

The chain links TRBV25-1 to TRBJ2-2; tentatively, D is TRBD1 or TRBD2 (5 bases each). Germline CDR1 MGHDK, CDR2 SYGVNS. The CDR3 loop spans 13 amino acids. Between the trimmed V and J ends, which lost 1 base and 7 bases, there was a span of 7 bases. The CDR3 spells CASSELGVGELFF. The CDR3 DNA is TGTGCCAGCAGTGAATTGGGGGTCGGGGAGCTGTTTTTT.

The CDR3 loop is CAAQRTANTGELFF. The CDR3 DNA reads TGTGCCGCCCAGAGGACAGCGAACACCGGGGAGCTGTTTTTT. The V and J genes are TRBV10-3 and TRBJ2-2; D might be TRBD1 (6 bases). V was pared by 11 bases and J by 0 bases, with 13 bases between. CDR1 is ENHRY and CDR2 is SYGVKD in the germline V gene. The CDR3 spans 14 residues.

In this sample, this clonotype turned up many times. This sequence joins TRBV5-1 and TRBJ2-1, with TRBD2 matching 8 bases. The CDR3 has 14 amino acids. Germline CDR1 SGHRS, CDR2 YFSETQ. Trimming removed 4 bases from V and 5 bases from J; junction bases left unmatched: 5. The CDR3 DNA reads TGCGCCAGCAGCCCAATAGCGGGGAACAATGAGCAGTTCTTC. Amino acids: CASSPIAGNNEQFF. Supplemented by reference TRBV5-1 and TRBJ2-1, the full variable domain reads KAGVTQTPRYLIKTRGQQVTLSCSPISGHRSVSWYQQTPGQGLQFLFEYFSETQRNKGNFPGRFSGRQFSNSRSEMNVSTLELGDSALYLCASSPIAGNNEQFFGPGTRLTVL.

The sample holds a few counts of this clonotype. V is TRBV2 and J is TRBJ2-1; no clear D. This CDR3 region has 15 residues. With 8 bases removed from V and 0 bases from J, the gap between germline ends came to 14 bases. Germline V gene sequence: CDR1 SNHLY, CDR2 FYNNEI. The CDR3 sequence: CASFLSVSSYNEQFF. As DNA, the CDR3 is TGTGCCAGCTTCCTATCCGTCAGCTCCTACAATGAGCAGTTCTTC.

This chain connects TRBV20-1 to TRBJ2-5, with D perhaps given as TRBD1 or TRBD2 (5 bases each). From germline, CDR1 is DFQATT and CDR2 SNEGSKA (reference sequence). The ends were cut back, 5 bases at V and 2 bases at J, with 15 bases in the middle. This CDR3 contains 14 residues. The CDR3 DNA follows: TGCAGTGCTCTGGTGATGGGGGTACAAGAGACCCAGTACTTC. It encodes CSALVMGVQETQYF.

There are a few counts of this clonotype. The V gene is TRBV20-1, the J gene TRBJ2-2; maybe TRBD2 (6 bases). Germline CDR1 DFQATT, CDR2 SNEGSKA (reference sequence). Trimming left V 0 bases short and J 6 bases short, with 11 bases between. The CDR3 is 14 residues long. The CDR3 sequence: CSARETSSAGELFF. In DNA form, the CDR3 reads TGCAGTGCTAGAGAAACTAGCTCCGCCGGGGAGCTGTTTTTT.

This sequence joins TRBV23-1 and TRBJ1-5; TRBD1 aligns across 9 bases. TRBV23-1 is an ORF; its function is uncertain. After removal of 4 bases from V and 2 bases from J, the junction contained 9 bases not matched to a gene. This CDR3 has 17 amino acids. CDR3 amino acids: CASSPVRDREGNQPQHF. CDR3 sequence (DNA): TGCGCCAGCAGTCCCGTTCGGGACAGGGAAGGCAATCAGCCCCAGCATTTT.

The V gene is TRBV2, the J gene TRBJ2-2; no reliable D call. This CDR3 spans 13 amino acids. V was shortened by 7 bases and J by 6 bases, with 12 bases between the two germline ends. The germline V gene has CDR1 SNHLY and CDR2 FYNNEI. The CDR3 sequence is CASIFSLSGELFF. CDR3 nucleotide sequence: TGTGCCAGCATATTCTCGTTGTCCGGGGAGCTGTTTTTT.

The chain carries TRBV24-1 and TRBJ1-2; tentative D call: TRBD1 (5 bases). This CDR3 spans 13 amino acids. Trimming left V 3 bases short and J 9 bases short, with 13 bases between. The germline V gene encodes CDR1 KGHDR and CDR2 SFDVKD. CDR3: CATSDRTPTSYTF. For the CDR3, the DNA is TGTGCCACCAGTGATAGGACACCGACAAGCTACACCTTC.

This clonotype was detected ten times or more. The J gene is TRBJ2-1, the V gene TRBV24-1, with TRBD2 as a possible D gene (5 bases). Germline CDR1 KGHDR, CDR2 SFDVKD. V was shortened by 4 bases and J by 5 bases, with 14 bases between the two germline ends. The CDR3 runs to 15 residues. CDR3 in amino acids: CATSEPRVPDNEQFF. The DNA for the CDR3 is TGTGCCACCAGTGAACCGCGGGTACCCGACAATGAGCAGTTCTTC.

This clonotype was counted a few times. The rearrangement uses TRBV12-3 or TRBV12-4 and TRBJ1-2; the D is unclear. This CDR3 region has 13 residues. The V end was cut by 2 bases, the J end by 2 bases, with 6 bases between. The CDR3 region is CASSLFRNYGYTF. CDR3 DNA: TGTGCCAGCAGTTTATTCAGGAACTATGGCTACACCTTC.

There are many counts of this clonotype. The chain recombines TRBV5-1 with TRBJ2-7, with D hard to call. Trimming took 3 bases from V and 7 from J, leaving 17 bases between them. The CDR3 has 14 residues. CDR1 and CDR2 from the germline V gene are SGHRS and YFSETQ. The DNA of the CDR3 is TGCGCCAGCAGCTCCGCCTTAAGGCCTTCGGAGCAGTACTTC. Translation gives CASSSALRPSEQYF.